What follows are 22 T cell receptor beta chains derived from one specimen sequenced in a study of blood T cell repertoires in COVID-19. Data came from immunoSEQ multiplex PCR; TCRdb stores just in-frame clones and leaves some out. The data contain nearly 200,000 clones, just under 85% of them singletons. Material for sequencing was peripheral blood. These TCRs come from a human donor with acute or convalescent COVID-19. The donor label of this sample is uncertain.

The rearrangement uses TRBV5-4 and TRBJ1-6; unclear D gene. The CDR3 totals 16 residues. Germline V gene sequence: CDR1 SGHNT, CDR2 YYREEE (reference sequence). Trimming pared 4 bases from V and 7 bases from J, leaving 18 bases between. The CDR3 DNA is TGTGCCAGCAGCCCAGCTAGAGAGGGCCGGAATTCACCCCTCCACTTT. Translation gives CASSPAREGRNSPLHF.

The chain has TRBV5-1 and TRBJ1-1, with D perhaps matching TRBD1 (6 bases). V lost 1 base and J lost 1, with 11 bases in between. Germline V gene data show CDR1 as SGHRS and CDR2 as YFSETQ. The CDR3 is 15 residues long. CDR3 sequence: CASSLSGQPNTEAFF. DNA for the CDR3: TGCGCCAGCAGCTTGTCGGGACAACCGAACACTGAAGCTTTCTTT.

The V call is TRBV10-2, the J call TRBJ2-5, with a possible D match to TRBD2 (7 bases). Trimming stripped 2 bases from V and 2 bases from J, with 27 bases between. The CDR3 runs 20 residues. CDR1 is WSHSY, CDR2 SAAADI, per germline. The CDR3 DNA reads TGCGCCAGCAGTGAGAGGGGGGCGGGAGTCGGTTATTTCCAACAAGAGACCCAGTACTTC. Translating gives CASSERGAGVGYFQQETQYF.

The rearrangement joins TRBV4-1 to TRBJ1-5; TRBD1 is a possible D gene (5 bases). This CDR3 contains 16 residues. Germline V CDR1 and CDR2: MGHRA, YSYEKL. Trimming took 2 bases from V and 0 from J, leaving 11 bases between them. In DNA, the CDR3 is TGCGCCAGCAGCCAACCAAGCGGGGGTAGCAATCAGCCCCAGCATTTT. Protein: CASSQPSGGSNQPQHF.

This chain joins TRBV19 and TRBJ1-5, with 7 bases matching TRBD1. This CDR3 contains 16 residues. Germline values: CDR1 LNHDA, CDR2 SQIVND (reference sequence). Trimming took 3 bases from V and 5 from J; bases not matched to a gene: 10. In DNA form, the CDR3 reads TGTGCCAGTAGTATGCCCGCTCGACAGGGTCATCAGCCCCAGCATTTT. Its translation: CASSMPARQGHQPQHF.

V usage is TRBV7-2 and J usage is TRBJ2-5; 9 nucleotides line up with TRBD2. The ends lost 1 base at V and 1 base at J; junction bases unmatched: 4. CDR1 is SGHTA, CDR2 FQGNSA, per germline. CDR3 length: 16 amino acids. The CDR3 nucleotides read TGTGCCAGCAGCTTAGGAGGTAGCGGGAGCCAAGAGACCCAGTACTTC. Translating it yields CASSLGGSGSQETQYF.

CDR3 nucleotide sequence: TGTGCCAGCAGCCAAGCAGGGGGCAAGAGGGAGACCCAGTACTTC. Encoded protein: CASSQAGGKRETQYF. The chain has TRBV14 and TRBJ2-5, with 8 bases lining up with TRBD1. J lost 5 bases, V lost 1 base, and 6 bases had no gene match. The CDR3 length is 15 residues. CDR1 and CDR2 (germline): SGHDN, FVKESK.

This clone is a singleton in its sample. This rearrangement joins TRBV3-1 (or the pseudogene TRBV3-2) to TRBJ2-7; 9 nucleotides align to TRBD1. Per the germline V gene, CDR1 is LGHDT and CDR2 is YNNKEL (reference sequence). The CDR3 has 14 residues. The ends lost 3 bases at V and 4 bases at J; junction bases unmatched: 4. This CDR3 is CASSQWDRDYEQYF. For the CDR3, the DNA is TGTGCCAGCAGCCAGTGGGACAGGGATTACGAGCAGTACTTC.

The rearrangement joins TRBV25-1 to TRBJ1-5; the match to TRBD1 covers 7 bases. The V gene end was trimmed by 5 bases and the J gene end by 0 bases; junction bases not matched to a gene: 7. Germline CDR1 is MGHDK and CDR2 is SYGVNS. The CDR3 loop spans 16 amino acids. The CDR3: CASSPRTGASNQPQHF. For the CDR3, the DNA is TGTGCCAGCAGTCCTCGGACAGGCGCTAGCAATCAGCCCCAGCATTTT.

This rearrangement joins TRBV4-2 to TRBJ1-2, with 7 bases aligning to TRBD1. V shed 1 base and J 5 bases; nucleotides not matched to a gene: 10. Looked up from germline, CDR1 is LGHNA and CDR2 is YNFKEQ. CDR3 length equals 16 residues. The chain's CDR3 is CASSQVRGQGDYGYTF. The CDR3 bases are TGTGCCAGCAGCCAAGTTAGAGGGCAGGGGGATTATGGCTACACCTTC.

This chain links TRBV7-3 with TRBJ2-5; the match to TRBD1 covers 7 bases. Germline values: CDR1 SGHTA, CDR2 FQGTGA. Trimming took 5 bases from V and 1 from J; bases not matched to a gene: 4. The CDR3 has 14 amino acids. The CDR3 reads CASSATGLQETQYF. DNA of the CDR3: TGTGCCAGCAGCGCGACAGGGCTCCAAGAGACCCAGTACTTC.

This clone occurred once. CDR3 coding DNA: TGTGCCAGCAGTGAAGCCCTGGGGACAGTTAGCAATCAGCCCCAGCATTTT. Its protein is CASSEALGTVSNQPQHF. This chain connects TRBV6-1 to TRBJ1-5; 7 bases align to TRBD1. V dropped 0 bases and J dropped 0; count of bases not matched to a gene: 5. Looked up from germline, CDR1 is MNHNS and CDR2 is SASEGT. This CDR3 contains 17 residues.

On this clone itself: The same CDR3 is also encoded by other DNA sequences in this sample. The chain has TRBV5-6 and TRBJ1-1, with D tentatively TRBD1 (5 bases). CDR1 and CDR2 (germline): SGHDT, YYEEEE. Trimming removed 1 base from V and 4 bases from J, with 5 bases in between. The CDR3 contains 12 residues. The CDR3 DNA sequence: TGTGCCAGCAGCTTGAGGGGCACTGAAGCTTTCTTT. It is translated as CASSLRGTEAFF.

The J gene is TRBJ2-1, the V gene TRBV5-1; TRBD2 might be the D (6 bases). The CDR3 has 15 residues. Germline assignment: CDR1 SGHRS and CDR2 YFSETQ. Trimming stripped 0 bases from V and 3 bases from J, with 10 bases between. CDR3 DNA: TGCGCCAGCAGCTTGGAAGCGGGCAACTACAATGAGCAGTTCTTC. It is translated as CASSLEAGNYNEQFF.

This sequence joins TRBV5-8 and TRBJ1-5; tentatively, D is TRBD1 (6 bases). This CDR3 comprises 15 residues. V lost 4 bases, J lost 1 base, and 12 bases lay in between. Germline-derived CDR1 and CDR2 are SGHTS and YDEGEE. CDR3 loop: CASSVRGQSNQPQHF. CDR3 DNA sequence: TGTGCCAGCAGCGTCCGCGGACAGAGCAATCAGCCCCAGCATTTT.

The chain carries TRBV18 and TRBJ1-1; 9 bases map to TRBD1. J gave up 0 bases and V 3 bases, and 11 bases lay outside the gene matches. Germline V gene lookup returns CDR1 KGHSH and CDR2 LQKENI. The CDR3 covers 18 residues. The CDR3 region has the DNA TGTGCCAGCTCACCGGAACAGGGGGCTAAATTATTGAACACTGAAGCTTTCTTT. Translation gives CASSPEQGAKLLNTEAFF.

The chain carries TRBV10-3 and TRBJ1-2, with D possibly TRBD1 on 6 matching bases. Germline V gene data show CDR1 as ENHRY and CDR2 as SYGVKD. The V end was cut by 3 bases, the J end by 1 base, with 15 bases between. The CDR3 totals 16 residues. The CDR3: CAISDSDSKLNYGYTF. In DNA form, the CDR3 reads TGTGCCATCAGTGACTCGGACAGCAAGCTTAACTATGGCTACACCTTC.

The chain links TRBV18 to TRBJ1-1, with 8 bases fitting TRBD1. The germline gives CDR1 KGHSH, CDR2 LQKENI. Germline trimming cut 6 bases from V and 5 bases from J; bases unmatched to any gene: 11. This CDR3 is built from 15 residues. CDR3 DNA sequence: TGTGCCAGCTCCCGACTAGGACAGGGAGAAACTGAAGCTTTCTTT. Translated, it gives CASSRLGQGETEAFF.

V usage is TRBV27 and J usage is TRBJ1-5; D perhaps matches TRBD1 (5 bases). CDR1 MNHEY and CDR2 SMNVEV come from the germline V gene (reference sequence). There are 13 residues in the CDR3. V was shortened by 5 bases and J by 4 bases, with 9 bases between the two germline ends. The CDR3 protein is CASSQDRNQPQHF. The DNA for the CDR3 is TGTGCCAGCAGTCAAGACAGAAATCAGCCCCAGCATTTT.

This rearrangement joins TRBV28 to TRBJ2-7; 7 bases are a match to TRBD1. The CDR3 is 15 residues long. The germline V gene encodes CDR1 MDHEN and CDR2 SYDVKM. V lost 5 bases to trimming and J lost 6 bases; unmatched junction nucleotides: 13. In DNA form, the CDR3 reads TGTGCCAGCAGTCCCGGCCACAGGGGAAGCGGCGAGCAGTACTTC. Residues: CASSPGHRGSGEQYF.

The genes are TRBV24-1 and TRBJ2-3; D unresolved. Germline V gene lookup returns CDR1 KGHDR and CDR2 SFDVKD. The V end lost 5 bases, the J end lost 0 bases, and 11 bases lay between the germline ends. The CDR3 has 15 amino acids. In DNA form, the CDR3 reads TGTGCCACCAGTGCCCACGGCGGTAGCACAGATACGCAGTATTTT. Translated, it gives CATSAHGGSTDTQYF.

The J gene is TRBJ2-1, the V gene TRBV9, with 7 bases fitting TRBD1. The V gene's germline CDR1 is SGDLS and CDR2 YYNGEE. With V trimmed by 4 bases and J by 3 bases, 7 bases remained unmatched. The CDR3 extends over 15 amino acids. The CDR3 region is CASSLTGHLYNEQFF. Here the CDR3 DNA reads TGTGCCAGCAGCCTGACAGGGCACCTCTACAATGAGCAGTTCTTC.